This T cell receptor beta chain was identified during a study of blood T cell repertoires in COVID-19. About the research overall: The study drew acute and convalescent COVID-19 samples from the United States, Italy and Spain. T cells, B-cell-depleted T cells, or PBMCs supplied cDNA or gDNA.

Looked up from germline, CDR1 is MGHRA and CDR2 is YSYEKL. This CDR3 is built from 16 residues. Losses at the gene ends were 0 bases for V and 4 bases for J; bases not matched to a gene: 6. Among Cohort 3 donors, those recovered had two negative PCRs, clearance, or symptom resolution. Under the authors' procedure: Using reference gene primer amplification, nucleated cell counts were estimated. The assay was immunoSEQ multiplex PCR, and TCRdb's table has in-frame clones only and misses some. The DNA was the basis for D and trimming; V, J and clone size are from that table. The sample carries about 400,000 clones, around nine tenths recorded once.

The chain carries TRBV4-1 and TRBJ2-4, with 7 bases lining up with TRBD1. The origin of this receptor is a woman between 45 and 65 years old who had recovered from COVID-19. The specimen was PBMCs or T cells enriched from blood (not recorded which). The CDR3 bases are TGCGCCAGCAGCCAAGAAACAGGGGTTTGGAAAAACATTCAGTACTTC. It codes for CASSQETGVWKNIQYF.